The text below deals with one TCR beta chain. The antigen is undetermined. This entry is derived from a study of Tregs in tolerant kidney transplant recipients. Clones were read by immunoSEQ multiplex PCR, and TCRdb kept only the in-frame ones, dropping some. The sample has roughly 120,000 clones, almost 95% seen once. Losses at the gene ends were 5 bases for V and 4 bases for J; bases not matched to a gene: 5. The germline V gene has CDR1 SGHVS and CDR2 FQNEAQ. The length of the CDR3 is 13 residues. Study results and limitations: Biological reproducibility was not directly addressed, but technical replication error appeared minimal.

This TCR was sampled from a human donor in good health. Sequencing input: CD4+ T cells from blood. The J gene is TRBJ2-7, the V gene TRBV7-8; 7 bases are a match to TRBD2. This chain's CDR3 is CASSRTRSYEQYF. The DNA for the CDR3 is TGTGCCAGCAGCCGGACTAGGAGTTACGAGCAGTACTTC.